These 12 T cell receptor beta chains share one sample of origin, sequenced in a study of blood T cell repertoires in COVID-19. Profiled with immunoSEQ multiplex PCR; TCRdb holds only in-frame clones, not every one. The repertoire has 120,000 or so clones, 83% of them found once; the top ten carry approximately 6.3%. Sequenced material: peripheral blood. The receptors derive from an elderly man with active or convalescent COVID-19.

This clone was found a few times. V gene TRBV6-5 combines with J gene TRBJ1-2; perhaps TRBD1 as D (6 bases). Per the germline V gene, CDR1 is MNHEY and CDR2 is SVGAGI. This CDR3 has 13 amino acids. V shed 5 bases and J shed 8 bases, with 15 bases lying between them. CDR3 coding DNA: TGTGCCAGCAGTCTTCCGGGGGGCTACGGCTACACCTTC. This gives the protein CASSLPGGYGYTF.

The chain carries TRBV9 and TRBJ1-4, with D uncertain. This CDR3 is 13 amino acids long. Germline CDR1 SGDLS, CDR2 YYNGEE. Trimming removed 3 bases from V and 12 bases from J, with 15 bases in between. The CDR3 loop reads CASSGGAARELFF. In DNA form, the CDR3 reads TGTGCCAGCAGCGGGGGAGCAGCTCGGGAACTGTTTTTT.

The gene calls are TRBV6-2 or TRBV6-3 and TRBJ1-5, with 11 nucleotides matching TRBD1. With V trimmed by 2 bases and J by 2 bases, 2 bases remained unmatched. The CDR3 sequence is 16 residues long. Germline V gives CDR1 MNHEY, CDR2 SVGEGT. The CDR3 DNA reads as TGTGCCAGCAGTTACGGGACAGGGGGGGGCAATCAGCCCCAGCATTTT. Amino acids: CASSYGTGGGNQPQHF.

The rearrangement links TRBV4-1 to TRBJ1-5; D not certain. Germline V lookup: CDR1 MGHRA, CDR2 YSYEKL. V was trimmed by 0 bases and J by 9 bases, leaving 12 bases between them. The CDR3 length is 14 residues. Here the CDR3 DNA reads TGCGCCAGCAGCCAAGAACGGGTACAAGGGCCCCAGCATTTT. Translated: CASSQERVQGPQHF.

This rearrangement joins TRBV6-5 to TRBJ1-1; D is possibly TRBD1 (5 bases). This CDR3 is 16 amino acids long. V was trimmed by 0 bases and J by 1 base, leaving 12 bases between them. Germline V CDR1 and CDR2: MNHEY, SVGAGI. CDR3 sequence reads: CASSYSEGAGNTEAFF. The CDR3 coding sequence is TGTGCCAGCAGTTACTCGGAAGGGGCTGGGAACACTGAAGCTTTCTTT.

The V and J genes are TRBV7-8 and TRBJ2-7, with D possibly TRBD1 on 6 matching bases. Germline values: CDR1 SGHVS, CDR2 FQNEAQ. The CDR3 runs 11 residues. V was trimmed by 6 bases and J by 5 bases, leaving 8 bases between them. The CDR3 loop is CASSAGDEQYF. CDR3 nucleotides: TGTGCCAGCAGTGCAGGGGACGAGCAGTACTTC.

The chain recombines TRBV9 with TRBJ1-6; 8 bases map to TRBD1. V shed 0 bases, J shed 8 bases, and the junction held 4 bases outside the gene matches. CDR3 length: 15 residues. Germline V gives CDR1 SGDLS, CDR2 YYNGEE. CDR3 sequence (DNA): TGTGCCAGCAGCGTAGTTGACAGGGGCTATTCACCCCTCCACTTT. Translating gives CASSVVDRGYSPLHF.

This clone was seen just once. The chain joins TRBV12-3 or TRBV12-4 to TRBJ1-1; perhaps TRBD1 as D (5 bases). Trimming left V 5 bases short and J 1 base short, with 8 bases between. This CDR3 spans 13 amino acids. Here the CDR3 DNA reads TGTGCCAGCAGTCCGGGGGGGAACACTGAAGCTTTCTTT. It is translated as CASSPGGNTEAFF.

V gene TRBV28 combines with J gene TRBJ2-7; 8 nucleotides agree with TRBD2. With V trimmed by 5 bases and J by 2 bases, 5 bases remained unmatched. The V gene's germline CDR1 is MDHEN and CDR2 SYDVKM. CDR3 length: 14 amino acids. This chain's CDR3 is CASSRGGTTYEQYF. The CDR3 bases are TGTGCCAGCAGTCGGGGGGGCACAACCTACGAGCAGTACTTC.

The count of this clone is one. The chain recombines TRBV18 with TRBJ1-1, with no clear D. The V end was cut by 3 bases, the J end by 3 bases, with 8 bases between. This CDR3 has 13 amino acids. Looked up from germline, CDR1 is KGHSH and CDR2 is LQKENI. The CDR3 DNA follows: TGTGCCAGCTCACCGATTCGGGACACTGAAGCTTTCTTT. Protein: CASSPIRDTEAFF.

The genes are TRBV7-3 and TRBJ1-1, with D uncertain. Trimming shortened V by 5 bases and J by 1 base, and 8 bases separated the two germline ends. CDR1 and CDR2 (germline): SGHTA, FQGTGA. This CDR3 comprises 13 residues. The CDR3 sequence: CASSRRRNTEAFF. In nucleotides, the CDR3 is TGTGCCAGCAGCAGAAGGAGGAACACTGAAGCTTTCTTT.

This chain connects TRBV18 to TRBJ2-2, with D possibly being TRBD1 (5 bases). Trimming removed 3 bases at V and 7 bases at J, with 9 bases between. This CDR3 is built from 13 residues. In germline, CDR1 is KGHSH, CDR2 LQKENI. CDR3 in DNA: TGTGCCAGCTCACCGACAGAATTCGGGGAGCTGTTTTTT. Translation gives CASSPTEFGELFF.